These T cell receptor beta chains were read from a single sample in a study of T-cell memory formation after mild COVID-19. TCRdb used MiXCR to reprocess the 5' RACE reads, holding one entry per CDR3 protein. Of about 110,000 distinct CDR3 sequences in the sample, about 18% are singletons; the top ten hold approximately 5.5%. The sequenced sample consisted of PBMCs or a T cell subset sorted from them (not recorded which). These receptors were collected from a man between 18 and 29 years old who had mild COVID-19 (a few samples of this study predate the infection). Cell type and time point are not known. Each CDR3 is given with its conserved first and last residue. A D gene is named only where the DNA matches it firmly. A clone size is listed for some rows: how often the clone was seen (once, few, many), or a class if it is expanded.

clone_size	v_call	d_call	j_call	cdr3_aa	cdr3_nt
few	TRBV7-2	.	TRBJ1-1	CASSLRAMTEAFF	TGTGCCAGCAGCCTCAGGGCTATGACTGAAGCTTTCTTT
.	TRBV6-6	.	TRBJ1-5	CASRPGDRSNQPQHF	TGTGCCAGCAGACCAGGGGATCGAAGCAATCAGCCCCAGCATTTT
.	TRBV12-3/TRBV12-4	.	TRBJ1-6	CASSATRVSPLHF	TGTGCCAGCAGTGCCACCCGGGTCTCACCCCTCCACTTT
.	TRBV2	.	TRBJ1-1	CASRIGANTEAFF	TGTGCCAGCAGGATCGGGGCGAACACTGAAGCTTTCTTT
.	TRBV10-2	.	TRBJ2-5	CASSESRVVQETQYF	TGCGCCAGCAGTGAGTCTCGGGTCGTCCAAGAGACCCAGTACTTC
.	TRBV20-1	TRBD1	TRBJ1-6	CSARDAGTGDSPLHF	TGCAGTGCTAGAGATGCAGGGACAGGGGATTCACCCCTCCACTTT
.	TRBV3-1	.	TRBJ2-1	CASSQDTGSNEQFF	TGTGCCAGCAGCCAAGATACGGGCTCGAATGAGCAGTTCTTC
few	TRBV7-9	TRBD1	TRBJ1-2	CASSRDRGHLYGYTF	TGTGCCAGCAGCCGGGACAGGGGGCATCTATATGGCTACACCTTC
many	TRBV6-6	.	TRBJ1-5	CASSPSDSNQPQHF	TGTGCCAGCAGCCCCAGCGATAGCAATCAGCCCCAGCATTTT
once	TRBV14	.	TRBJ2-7	CASSQDRDHEQYF	TGTGCCAGCAGCCAAGACCGGGACCACGAGCAGTACTTC
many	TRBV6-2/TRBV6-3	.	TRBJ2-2	CASGDGNHQAGELFF	TGTGCCAGCGGAGACGGAAATCATCAAGCCGGGGAGCTGTTTTTT
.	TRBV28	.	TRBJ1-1	CASRMSGTRRIGTEAFF	TGTGCCAGCAGAATGTCAGGGACCAGGAGAATTGGCACTGAAGCTTTCTTT
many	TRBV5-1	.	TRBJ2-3	CASSPGGLGAIDTQYF	TGCGCCAGCAGCCCAGGAGGACTTGGGGCCATAGATACGCAGTATTTT
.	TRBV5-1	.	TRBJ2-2	CASSLDGWYNGELFF	TGCGCCAGCAGCTTGGACGGCTGGTATAACGGGGAGCTGTTTTTT
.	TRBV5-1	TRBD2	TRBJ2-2	CASSFPSGNTGELFF	TGCGCCAGCAGCTTTCCTAGCGGGAACACCGGGGAGCTGTTTTTT
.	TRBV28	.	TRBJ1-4	CASSGGGTTNEKLFF	TGTGCCAGCAGCGGGGGCGGGACAACTAATGAAAAACTGTTTTTT
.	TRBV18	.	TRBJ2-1	CASSPGRVNEQFF	TGTGCCAGCTCACCAGGCCGGGTCAATGAGCAGTTCTTC
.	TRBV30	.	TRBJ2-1	CASTIQGNYNEQFF	TGTGCCTCAACTATTCAGGGGAACTACAATGAGCAGTTCTTC
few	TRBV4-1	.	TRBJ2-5	CASSQGYTETQYF	TGCGCCAGCAGCCAAGGGTACACAGAGACCCAGTACTTC
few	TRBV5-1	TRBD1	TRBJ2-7	CASSNGAGGYEQYF	TGCGCCAGCAGCAATGGAGCAGGGGGATACGAGCAGTACTTC
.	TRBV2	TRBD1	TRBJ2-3	CASSLQGAQADTQYF	TGTGCCAGCAGTCTACAGGGGGCGCAGGCAGATACGCAGTATTTT
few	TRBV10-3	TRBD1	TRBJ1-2	CAITSGTGHLGGYTF	TGTGCCATCACTTCCGGGACAGGCCACCTAGGCGGCTACACCTTC
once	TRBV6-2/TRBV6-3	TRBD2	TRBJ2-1	CASNGGGDTYNEQFF	TGTGCCAGCAATGGCGGGGGGGACACCTACAATGAGCAGTTCTTC
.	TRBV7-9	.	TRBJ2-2	CASSLARGTSFTGELFF	TGTGCCAGCAGCTTAGCCAGGGGGACTTCGTTCACCGGGGAGCTGTTTTTT
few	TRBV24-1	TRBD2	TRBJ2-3	CATSETSGGSTDTQYF	TGTGCCACCAGTGAGACTAGCGGGGGAAGCACAGATACGCAGTATTTT
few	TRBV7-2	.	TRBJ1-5	CASSLGPQPQHF	TGTGCCAGCAGCTTAGGGCCTCAGCCCCAGCATTTT
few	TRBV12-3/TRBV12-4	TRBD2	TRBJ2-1	CASSFSRLAGVEQFF	TGTGCCAGCAGTTTCTCAAGACTAGCGGGGGTTGAGCAGTTCTTC
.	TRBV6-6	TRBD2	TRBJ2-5	CASSQRTSGDTQYF	TGTGCCAGCAGTCAACGGACTAGCGGCGACACCCAGTACTTC
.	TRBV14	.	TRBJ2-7	CASSQIGLEQYF	TGTGCCAGCAGCCAAATCGGACTCGAGCAGTACTTC
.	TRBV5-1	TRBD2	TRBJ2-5	CASSLDGRGVQETQYF	TGCGCCAGCAGCTTGGATGGGCGGGGGGTCCAAGAGACCCAGTACTTC
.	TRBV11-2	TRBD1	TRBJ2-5	CASSPLFGTGILGQETQYF	TGTGCCAGCAGCCCCCTGTTCGGGACAGGGATTTTGGGCCAAGAGACCCAGTACTTC
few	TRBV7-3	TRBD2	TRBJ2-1	CASSASSGGYNEQFF	TGTGCCAGCAGCGCTTCTAGCGGGGGTTACAATGAGCAGTTCTTC
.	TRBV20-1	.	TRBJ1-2	CSAVNYGYTF	TGCAGTGCTGTTAACTATGGCTACACCTTC
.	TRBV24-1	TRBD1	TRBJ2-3	CATSDSGQSTDTQYF	TGTGCCACCAGTGATTCGGGACAGTCTACAGATACGCAGTATTTT
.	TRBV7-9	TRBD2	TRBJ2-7	CASSGVAGGTYEQYF	TGTGCCAGCTCCGGAGTAGCGGGGGGTACCTACGAGCAGTACTTC
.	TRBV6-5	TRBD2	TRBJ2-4	CASSYYSGDVSKNIQYF	TGTGCCAGCAGTTACTACAGCGGGGATGTGTCCAAAAACATTCAGTACTTC
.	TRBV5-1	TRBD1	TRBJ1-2	CASSFYRGQNYGYTF	TGCGCCAGCAGTTTTTACAGGGGGCAGAACTATGGCTACACCTTC
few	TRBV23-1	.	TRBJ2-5	CASSPPVLETQYF	TGCGCCAGCAGTCCCCCAGTCTTGGAGACCCAGTACTTC
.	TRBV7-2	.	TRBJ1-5	CASSARGQLPQPQHF	TGTGCCAGCAGCGCAAGGGGCCAACTCCCCCAGCCCCAGCATTTT
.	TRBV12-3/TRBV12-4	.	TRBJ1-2	CASSLTGYAGYTF	TGTGCCAGCAGTTTAACAGGGTATGCTGGCTACACCTTC
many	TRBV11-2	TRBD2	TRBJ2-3	CASSLGTSGGLWADTQYF	TGTGCCAGCAGCTTAGGCACTAGCGGGGGGCTGTGGGCAGATACGCAGTATTTT